Listed below are T cell receptor beta chains from one sample, sequenced in a study of blood T cell repertoires in COVID-19. The protocol was immunoSEQ multiplex PCR, while the TCRdb copy is restricted to in-frame clones and leaves out a portion. The sample includes 100,000 to 150,000 clones, 75% to 85% of them seen just once. Sequencing was done on a sample of peripheral blood. The source of these receptors is a woman aged 45-60 years with acute or convalescent COVID-19. CDR3s include the opening cysteine and the closing phenylalanine or tryptophan. A D gene is named only where the DNA matches it firmly. Not all rows give a size; the values are once, few, many and, for expanded clones, a class.

v_call: TRBV7-9; j_call: TRBJ2-7; d_call: -; clone_size: -; cdr3_nt: TGTGCCAGCAGCGAGGACGCCATCGGGGACGAGCAGTACTTC; cdr3_aa: CASSEDAIGDEQYF
v_call: TRBV6-5; j_call: TRBJ2-2; d_call: TRBD2; clone_size: few; cdr3_nt: TGTGCCAGCACTACCGGGACTAGCGACGCCGGGGAGCTGTTTTTT; cdr3_aa: CASTTGTSDAGELFF
v_call: TRBV6-1; j_call: TRBJ1-6; d_call: -; clone_size: few; cdr3_nt: TGTGCCAGCAGTGATCGGTCCGATTCACCCCTCCACTTT; cdr3_aa: CASSDRSDSPLHF
v_call: TRBV11-1; j_call: TRBJ1-6; d_call: -; clone_size: -; cdr3_nt: TGTGCCAGCAGCCCAGGATGGGGGACAAAAAATTCACCCCTCCACTTT; cdr3_aa: CASSPGWGTKNSPLHF
v_call: TRBV16; j_call: TRBJ2-1; d_call: -; clone_size: -; cdr3_nt: TGTGCCAGCAGTCCAATAAGACATTCCAATGAGCAGTTCTTC; cdr3_aa: CASSPIRHSNEQFF
v_call: TRBV28; j_call: TRBJ2-1; d_call: TRBD2; clone_size: -; cdr3_nt: TGTGCCAGCAGCCACGGACTAGCGGGATTGTTCTTC; cdr3_aa: CASSHGLAGLFF
v_call: TRBV5-1; j_call: TRBJ2-3; d_call: TRBD2; clone_size: once; cdr3_nt: TGCGCCAGCAGCCGCGCGGGGGTTATAGATACGCAGTATTTT; cdr3_aa: CASSRAGVIDTQYF
v_call: TRBV6-5; j_call: TRBJ2-7; d_call: TRBD2; clone_size: few; cdr3_nt: TGTGCCAGCGAGTGGGGAGGGTCCGAGCAGTACTTC; cdr3_aa: CASEWGGSEQYF
v_call: TRBV9; j_call: TRBJ1-2; d_call: TRBD1; clone_size: -; cdr3_nt: TGTGCCAGCAGCGTTGGCAGGGGGGATTCTAACTATGGCTACACCTTC; cdr3_aa: CASSVGRGDSNYGYTF
v_call: TRBV7-9; j_call: TRBJ1-1; d_call: -; clone_size: -; cdr3_nt: TGTGCCAGCAGCTTCGAGCGACAGTCTGAAGCTTTCTTT; cdr3_aa: CASSFERQSEAFF
v_call: TRBV6-5; j_call: TRBJ1-3; d_call: TRBD1; clone_size: -; cdr3_nt: TGTGCCAGCCTCAGACAGGGTTTTTCGGCCATATATTTT; cdr3_aa: CASLRQGFSAIYF
v_call: TRBV6-5; j_call: TRBJ1-6; d_call: -; clone_size: -; cdr3_nt: TGTGCCAGCAGACCAGCGGTCTATAATTCACCCCTCCACTTT; cdr3_aa: CASRPAVYNSPLHF
v_call: TRBV11-2; j_call: TRBJ2-2; d_call: -; clone_size: -; cdr3_nt: TGTGCCAGCAGCCAACCCGCACGAGCCGGTACCGGGGAGCTGTTTTTT; cdr3_aa: CASSQPARAGTGELFF
v_call: TRBV7-9; j_call: TRBJ1-5; d_call: -; clone_size: -; cdr3_nt: TGTGCCAGCAGCTTAGGGGGGGGCCCCCAACATTTT; cdr3_aa: CASSLGGGPQHF
v_call: TRBV7-6; j_call: TRBJ2-2; d_call: -; clone_size: -; cdr3_nt: TGTGCCAGCAGCTTGACAGGGAACACCGGGGAGCTGTTTTTT; cdr3_aa: CASSLTGNTGELFF
v_call: TRBV6-5; j_call: TRBJ1-1; d_call: TRBD1; clone_size: -; cdr3_nt: TGTGCCAGCAATCAGGGGGCCCGGACTGAAGCTTTCTTT; cdr3_aa: CASNQGARTEAFF
v_call: TRBV29-1; j_call: TRBJ1-3; d_call: -; clone_size: -; cdr3_nt: TGCAGCGTTGAGTCTGGAGCAAACACCATATATTTT; cdr3_aa: CSVESGANTIYF
v_call: TRBV28; j_call: TRBJ1-2; d_call: TRBD1; clone_size: -; cdr3_nt: TGTGCCAGCAATCAACGACAGGGGCTCAACTATGGCTACACCTTC; cdr3_aa: CASNQRQGLNYGYTF
v_call: TRBV29-1; j_call: TRBJ1-2; d_call: -; clone_size: -; cdr3_nt: TGCAGCGTCGACCCTGGGGGGGGCTATGGCTACACCTTC; cdr3_aa: CSVDPGGGYGYTF
v_call: TRBV5-1; j_call: TRBJ1-1; d_call: TRBD1; clone_size: -; cdr3_nt: TGCGCCAGCAGCTTGGCCCCCTCAGGGGGCGGGGTGAACACTGAAGCTTTCTTT; cdr3_aa: CASSLAPSGGGVNTEAFF
v_call: TRBV29-1; j_call: TRBJ1-1; d_call: TRBD1; clone_size: -; cdr3_nt: TGCAGCGCCGCGTTATGGACAGGGGACACTGAAGCTTTCTTT; cdr3_aa: CSAALWTGDTEAFF
v_call: TRBV3-1/TRBV3-2; j_call: TRBJ2-7; d_call: -; clone_size: once; cdr3_nt: TGTGCCAGCAGCCCCCGGGGACAATACGAGCAGTACTTC; cdr3_aa: CASSPRGQYEQYF
v_call: TRBV6-5; j_call: TRBJ2-7; d_call: -; clone_size: -; cdr3_nt: TGTGCCAGCAGCCCCCTGCGGGGAAGTTCCGAGCAGTACTTC; cdr3_aa: CASSPLRGSSEQYF
v_call: TRBV7-2; j_call: TRBJ1-3; d_call: TRBD1; clone_size: -; cdr3_nt: TGTGCCAGCAGCTTACAACAGGGGACTGGAAACACCATATATTTT; cdr3_aa: CASSLQQGTGNTIYF
v_call: TRBV7-3; j_call: TRBJ2-3; d_call: -; clone_size: -; cdr3_nt: TGTGCCAGCAGCCCTAGGGGTGGCACAGATACGCAGTATTTT; cdr3_aa: CASSPRGGTDTQYF
v_call: TRBV30; j_call: TRBJ1-2; d_call: -; clone_size: -; cdr3_nt: TGTGCCTGGAGTCGGACACATAACTATGGCTACACCTTC; cdr3_aa: CAWSRTHNYGYTF
v_call: TRBV10-3; j_call: TRBJ1-1; d_call: -; clone_size: once; cdr3_nt: TGTGCCATCAGTGAGCTACGAGCCATGAACACTGAAGCTTTCTTT; cdr3_aa: CAISELRAMNTEAFF
v_call: TRBV7-3; j_call: TRBJ2-1; d_call: TRBD2; clone_size: -; cdr3_nt: TGTGCCAGCAGATCGACTAGCGGGAGCTATGAGCAGTTCTTC; cdr3_aa: CASRSTSGSYEQFF
v_call: TRBV15; j_call: TRBJ2-1; d_call: -; clone_size: once; cdr3_nt: TGTGCCACCAGCAGAGTAAAGGGACTCTCCTACAATGAGCAGTTCTTC; cdr3_aa: CATSRVKGLSYNEQFF
v_call: TRBV3-1/TRBV3-2; j_call: TRBJ2-7; d_call: -; clone_size: once; cdr3_nt: TGTGCCAGCAGCCAGGAGGAGGTGTCTGCCGAGCAGTACTTC; cdr3_aa: CASSQEEVSAEQYF
v_call: TRBV7-6; j_call: TRBJ1-6; d_call: TRBD1; clone_size: -; cdr3_nt: TGTGCCAGCAGCTTAGGAACAGGGGTTAATTCACCCCTCCACTTT; cdr3_aa: CASSLGTGVNSPLHF